What follows describes a single TCR beta chain. Antigen specificity is unknown. Germline V gene sequence: CDR1 SGHRS, CDR2 YFSETQ. The CDR3 spans 15 residues. Trimming left V 0 bases short and J 2 bases short, with 9 bases between. The data were taken from a study of cytomegalovirus exposure and HLA in healthy donors. Study-level findings and limits: Across all donors, roughly uniform sequencing depth was an assumption of the presence/absence analyses.

It was with 60 Vbeta and 13 Jbeta primers that the PCR ran. Using immunoSEQ multiplex PCR, the repertoire was profiled, and TCRdb retains in-frame clones only, with some absent. The sample consists of roughly 80,000 clones, around 81% of them appearing once. This TCR derives from a male donor in good health and CMV-seronegative. Sequenced input: PBMCs. The V call is TRBV5-1, the J call TRBJ1-3, with TRBD1 as a possible D gene (5 bases). This CDR3 reads CASSLESRAGNTIYF. CDR3 nucleotides: TGCGCCAGCAGCTTGGAGTCCAGGGCTGGAAACACCATATATTTT.